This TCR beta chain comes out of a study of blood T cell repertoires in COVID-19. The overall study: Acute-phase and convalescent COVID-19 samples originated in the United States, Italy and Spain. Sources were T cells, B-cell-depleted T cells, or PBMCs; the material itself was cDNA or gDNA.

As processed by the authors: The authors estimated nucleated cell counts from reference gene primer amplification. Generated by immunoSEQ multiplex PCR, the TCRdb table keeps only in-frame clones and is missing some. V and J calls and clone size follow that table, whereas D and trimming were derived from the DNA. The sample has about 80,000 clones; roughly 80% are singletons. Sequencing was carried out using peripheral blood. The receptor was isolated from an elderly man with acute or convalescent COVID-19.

The CDR3 sequence: CASSVQGGTNEKLFF. In nucleotides, the CDR3 is TGTGCCAGTAGTGTCCAGGGAGGGACTAATGAAAAACTGTTTTTT. The chain has TRBV19 and TRBJ1-4; perhaps TRBD1 as D (5 bases). Trimming took 5 bases from V and 2 from J, leaving 12 bases between them. This CDR3 has 15 amino acids. Germline CDR1 is LNHDA and CDR2 is SQIVND (reference sequence).